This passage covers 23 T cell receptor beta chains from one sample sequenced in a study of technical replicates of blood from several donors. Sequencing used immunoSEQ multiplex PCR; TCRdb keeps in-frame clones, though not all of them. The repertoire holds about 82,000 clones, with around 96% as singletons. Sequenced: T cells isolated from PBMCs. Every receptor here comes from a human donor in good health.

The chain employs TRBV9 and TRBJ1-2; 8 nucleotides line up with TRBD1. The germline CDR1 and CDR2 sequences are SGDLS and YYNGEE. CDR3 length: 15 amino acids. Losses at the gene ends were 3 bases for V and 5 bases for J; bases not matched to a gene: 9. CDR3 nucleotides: TGTGCCAGCAGCGCGAACAGGGGGATATGGTATGGCTACACCTTC. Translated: CASSANRGIWYGYTF. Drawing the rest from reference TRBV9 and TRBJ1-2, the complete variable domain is DSGVTQTPKHLITATGQRVTLRCSPRSGDLSVYWYQQSLDQGLQFLIQYYNGEERAKGNILERFSAQQFPDLHSELNLSSLELGDSALYFCASSANRGIWYGYTFGSGTRLTVV.

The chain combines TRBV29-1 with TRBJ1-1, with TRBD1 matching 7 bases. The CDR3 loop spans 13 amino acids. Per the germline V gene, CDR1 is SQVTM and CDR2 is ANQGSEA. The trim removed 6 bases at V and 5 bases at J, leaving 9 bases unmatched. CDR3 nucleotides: TGCAGCGTGAGGTCGCAGGGGGTGACTGAAGCTTTCTTT. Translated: CSVRSQGVTEAFF. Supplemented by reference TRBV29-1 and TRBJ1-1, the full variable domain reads SAVISQKPSRDICQRGTSLTIQCQVDSQVTMMFWYRQQPGQSLTLIATANQGSEATYESGFVIDKFPISRPNLTFSTLTVSNMSPEDSSIYLCSVRSQGVTEAFFGQGTRLTVV.

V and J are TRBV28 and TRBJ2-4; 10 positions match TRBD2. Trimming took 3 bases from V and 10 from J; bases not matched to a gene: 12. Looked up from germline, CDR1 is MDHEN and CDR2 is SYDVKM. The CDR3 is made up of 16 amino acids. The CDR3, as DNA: TGTGCCAGCAGTTTTAATAGCGGGAGGTTGCGGGAGATTCAGTACTTC. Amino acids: CASSFNSGRLREIQYF.

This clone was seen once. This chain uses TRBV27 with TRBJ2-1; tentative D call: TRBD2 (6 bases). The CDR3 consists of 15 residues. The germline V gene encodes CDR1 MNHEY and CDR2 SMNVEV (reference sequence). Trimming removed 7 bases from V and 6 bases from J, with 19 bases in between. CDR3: CASTFDGSASNEQFF. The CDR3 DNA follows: TGTGCCAGCACATTCGACGGGAGTGCGTCCAATGAGCAGTTCTTC.

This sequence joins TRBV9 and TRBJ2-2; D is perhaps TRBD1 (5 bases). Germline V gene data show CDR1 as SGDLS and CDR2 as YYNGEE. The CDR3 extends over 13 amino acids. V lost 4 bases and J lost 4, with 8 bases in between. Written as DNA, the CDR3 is TGTGCCAGCAGCACAGGCCTCACCGGGGAGCTGTTTTTT. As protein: CASSTGLTGELFF. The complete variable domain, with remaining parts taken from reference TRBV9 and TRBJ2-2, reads DSGVTQTPKHLITATGQRVTLRCSPRSGDLSVYWYQQSLDQGLQFLIQYYNGEERAKGNILERFSAQQFPDLHSELNLSSLELGDSALYFCASSTGLTGELFFGEGSRLTVL.

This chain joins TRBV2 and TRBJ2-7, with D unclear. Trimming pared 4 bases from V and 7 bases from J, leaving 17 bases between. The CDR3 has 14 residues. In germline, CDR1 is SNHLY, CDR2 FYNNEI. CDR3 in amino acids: CASSGFHGEREQYF. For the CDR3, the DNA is TGTGCCAGCAGTGGATTCCACGGAGAGAGAGAGCAGTACTTC.

DNA of the CDR3: TGTGCCAGCAGCCCCCCCTGGGACAGCTATGGCTACACCTTC. Translating it yields CASSPPWDSYGYTF. This sequence joins TRBV9 and TRBJ1-2, with 7 bases that match TRBD1. The CDR3 has 14 amino acids. CDR1 is SGDLS, CDR2 YYNGEE, per germline. J gave up 4 bases and V 4 bases, and 7 bases lay outside the gene matches.

The CDR3, as DNA: TGTGCCAGCAGCCACGGGACAGCGCGAGCTTTCTTT. It encodes CASSHGTARAFF. This sequence joins TRBV11-3 and TRBJ1-1, with TRBD1 matching over 7 bases. The CDR3 has 12 amino acids. Germline V gene sequence: CDR1 SGHNT, CDR2 YENEEA. With V trimmed by 5 bases and J by 10 bases, 7 bases remained unmatched.

The DNA for the CDR3 is TGTGCCAGCAGTTCAAGACTAGCGGGTGAATACAATGAGCAGTTCTTC. Amino acid sequence: CASSSRLAGEYNEQFF. The V call is TRBV11-1, the J call TRBJ2-1; 10 positions match TRBD2. Trimming cost V 6 bases and J 4 bases; bases outside gene matches: 9. Germline V gene sequence: CDR1 SGHAT, CDR2 FQDESV (reference sequence). The CDR3 runs 16 residues.

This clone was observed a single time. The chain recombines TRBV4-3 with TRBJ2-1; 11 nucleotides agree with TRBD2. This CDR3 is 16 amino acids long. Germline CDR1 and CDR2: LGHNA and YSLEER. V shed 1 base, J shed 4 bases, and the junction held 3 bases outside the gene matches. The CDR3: CASSQGGLAEYNEQFF. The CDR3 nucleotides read TGCGCCAGCAGCCAAGGGGGACTAGCGGAGTACAATGAGCAGTTCTTC.

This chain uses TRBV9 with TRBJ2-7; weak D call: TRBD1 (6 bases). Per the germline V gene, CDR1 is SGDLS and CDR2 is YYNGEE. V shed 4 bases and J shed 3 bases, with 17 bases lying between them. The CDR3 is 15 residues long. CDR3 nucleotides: TGTGCCAGCAGCCCCAAGGGGGACATTTTCTACGAGCAGTACTTC. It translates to CASSPKGDIFYEQYF.

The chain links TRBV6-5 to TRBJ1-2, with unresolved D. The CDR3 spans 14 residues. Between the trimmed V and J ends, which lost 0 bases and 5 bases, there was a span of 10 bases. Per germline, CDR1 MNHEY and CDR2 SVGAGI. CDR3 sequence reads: CASSYSLTGYGYTF. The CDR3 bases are TGTGCCAGCAGTTACTCTCTGACTGGTTATGGCTACACCTTC.

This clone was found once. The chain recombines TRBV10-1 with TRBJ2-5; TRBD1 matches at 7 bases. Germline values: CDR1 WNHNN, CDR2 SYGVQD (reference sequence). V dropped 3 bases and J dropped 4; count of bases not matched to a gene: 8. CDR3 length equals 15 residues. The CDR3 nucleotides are TGCGCCAGCAGTGACCAGGGAGAGGGGGCAGAGACCCAGTACTTC. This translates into CASSDQGEGAETQYF.

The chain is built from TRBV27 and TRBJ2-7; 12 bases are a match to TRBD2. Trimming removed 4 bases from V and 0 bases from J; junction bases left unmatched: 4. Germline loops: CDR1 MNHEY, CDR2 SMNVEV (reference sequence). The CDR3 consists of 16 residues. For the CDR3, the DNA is TGTGCCAGCAGTTCCCCGACTAGCGGGAGCTCCTACGAGCAGTACTTC. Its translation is CASSSPTSGSSYEQYF.

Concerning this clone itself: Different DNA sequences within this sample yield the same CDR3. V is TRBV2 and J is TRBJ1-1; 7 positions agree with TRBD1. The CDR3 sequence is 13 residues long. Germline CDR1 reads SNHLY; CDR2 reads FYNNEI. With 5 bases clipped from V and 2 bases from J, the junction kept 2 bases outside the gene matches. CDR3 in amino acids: CASSRDRNTEAFF. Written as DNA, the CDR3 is TGTGCCAGCAGTCGGGACAGAAACACTGAAGCTTTCTTT.

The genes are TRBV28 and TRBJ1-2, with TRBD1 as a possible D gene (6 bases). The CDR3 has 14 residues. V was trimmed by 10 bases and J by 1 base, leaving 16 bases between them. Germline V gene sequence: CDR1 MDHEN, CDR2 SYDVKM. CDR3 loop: CATSSDSGNYGYTF. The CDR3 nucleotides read TGTGCCACCTCCTCGGACAGTGGTAACTATGGCTACACCTTC.

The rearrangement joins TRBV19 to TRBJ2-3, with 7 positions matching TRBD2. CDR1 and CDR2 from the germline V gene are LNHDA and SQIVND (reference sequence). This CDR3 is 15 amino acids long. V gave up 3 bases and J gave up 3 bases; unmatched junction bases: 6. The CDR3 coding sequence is TGTGCCAGTAGTATTAGCGGGCCCGATACAGATACGCAGTATTTT. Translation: CASSISGPDTDTQYF.

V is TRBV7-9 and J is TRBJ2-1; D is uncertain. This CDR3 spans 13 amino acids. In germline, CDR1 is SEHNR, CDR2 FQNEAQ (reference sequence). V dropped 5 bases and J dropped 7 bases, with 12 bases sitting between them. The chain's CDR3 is CASSPGFSNEQFF. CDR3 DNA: TGTGCCAGCAGCCCAGGATTTAGTAATGAGCAGTTCTTC.

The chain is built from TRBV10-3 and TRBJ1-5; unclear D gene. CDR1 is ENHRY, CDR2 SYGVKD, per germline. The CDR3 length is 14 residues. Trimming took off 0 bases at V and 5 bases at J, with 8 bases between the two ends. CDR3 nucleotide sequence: TGTGCCATCAGTGAGTCAAGAGGAGATCAGCCCCAGCATTTT. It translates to CAISESRGDQPQHF.

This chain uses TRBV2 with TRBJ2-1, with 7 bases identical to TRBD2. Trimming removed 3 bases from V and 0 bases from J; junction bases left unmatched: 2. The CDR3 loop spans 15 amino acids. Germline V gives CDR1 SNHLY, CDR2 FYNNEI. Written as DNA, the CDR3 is TGTGCCAGCAGTGATACGGGAGGCTCCTACAATGAGCAGTTCTTC. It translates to CASSDTGGSYNEQFF.

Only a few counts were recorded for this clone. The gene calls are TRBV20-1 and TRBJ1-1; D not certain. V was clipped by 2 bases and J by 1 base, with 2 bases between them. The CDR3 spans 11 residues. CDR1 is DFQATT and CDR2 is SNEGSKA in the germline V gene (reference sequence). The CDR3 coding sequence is TGCAGTGCTAGACAGAACACTGAAGCTTTCTTT. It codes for CSARQNTEAFF.

The chain's CDR3 is CASSLNREINEQFF. CDR3 in DNA: TGCGCCAGCAGCTTGAACCGGGAGATTAATGAGCAGTTCTTC. This rearrangement joins TRBV5-1 to TRBJ2-1; perhaps TRBD2 as D (6 bases). This CDR3 has 14 amino acids. The ends were cut back, 1 base at V and 7 bases at J, with 12 bases in the middle. Germline V gene sequence: CDR1 SGHRS, CDR2 YFSETQ.

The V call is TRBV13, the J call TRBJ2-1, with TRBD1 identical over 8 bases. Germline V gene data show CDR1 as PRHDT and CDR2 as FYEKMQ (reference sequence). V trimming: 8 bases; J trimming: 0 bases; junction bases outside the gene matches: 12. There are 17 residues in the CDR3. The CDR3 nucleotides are TGTGCCAGCGGACGGCAGGGGGCCTATAGCTCCTACAATGAGCAGTTCTTC. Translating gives CASGRQGAYSSYNEQFF.